This T cell receptor (beta chain) came from a study of T cell responses to AZD1222 COVID-19 vaccine (dated by TCRdb to about 2021). With respect to the entire study: A total of just over 230 trial participants underwent TCR sequencing, of whom under 220 had received two doses of AZD1222 and 26 had received two doses of the MenACWY control vaccine. Trial participants were enrolled into age subgroups of 18-55, 56-69 and 70-plus years, which contained around 150, 28 and 57 TCR-sequenced participants, respectively.

The germline V gene (reference sequence) supplies CDR1 SEHNR and CDR2 FQNEAQ. The cysteine opens and the phenylalanine closes a CDR3 of 14 amino acids. The retained sequence is limited to the CDR3, 42 bases, with the frame set at the first base. The germline ends are 11 bases apart after V is trimmed by 5 bases and J by 1 base. On this clone itself: Its target antigen remains unknown. Qualities for individual bases were not recorded, and no much larger clone is one base off.

The CDR3 regions of human TCRbeta chains were subjected to immunosequencing. The original methods were these. Repertoire TCRs were matched against a reference library of SARS-CoV-2-specific TCRs generated with the MIRA antigen-specificity platform. Breadth was defined as the fraction of unique TCRs that were SARS-CoV-2-associated, and depth was defined as the fraction of total T cells that were SARS-CoV-2-associated. Using the MIRA data, each spike-specific TCR was mapped to the spike region that the TCR reacts to and placed in a CD4 or CD8 class. Log10-transformed breadth and depth values were compared by one-way ANOVA with Sidak's multiple comparisons tests. Held by TCRdb, this immuneACCESS table contains in-frame sequences only and omits some clones. Under half of the omission traces to an unresolved V gene where checked; the cause of the rest is unknown. V and J calls and clone size come straight from that table; D and trimming were deduced from the DNA. For this sample the table gives about 150,000 clones, of which around 93% were detected only once. The ten largest clones add up to approximately 3.5% of the sample.

General conclusions and limits of the study: Spike-specific TCR breadth and depth rose significantly after two AZD1222 doses compared with day 0 and with MenACWY recipients. Only 5 to 7 AZD1222 recipients were SARS-CoV-2 seropositive at baseline, limiting conclusions about previously exposed vaccinees. The whole spike protein was spanned by vaccine-associated CD4 TCRs, and dominant responses were seen in regions 160-218 and 743-854. Nearly half of unique spike-specific TCRs reportedly recognized epitopes outside regions mutated in the B.1.351 and B.1.1.7 variants. Participants were mostly white British and included more females than males, and it was suggested by the authors that clonal diversity may have been underestimated. In the small 56-69-year group, the increase in depth fell short of significance, most likely because of low power. Because no day 14 peak-response samples were available, repertoires were characterized only after the peak T cell response.

The sample's time point label, decoded: about 28 days (+/-7) after the second vaccine dose. Because spike-specific TCR depth and breadth did not differ between the two schedules, AZD1222 recipients who got a second dose at roughly 4 weeks were pooled with those who got a second dose at roughly 12 weeks. Vaccinee samples were obtained from the UK trials COV001 and COV002, which included a single-blind randomized controlled phase 2/3 trial of AZD1222 (ChAdOx1 nCoV-19) in healthy adults. Trial participant PBMC samples were collected at day 0 and day 28 after the second dose for TCRbeta chain sequencing.

The clonotype comes from an adult who received the AZD1222 COVID-19 vaccine. The sequencing used peripheral blood, collected 28 days after the second AZD1222 dose. The chain is encoded by TRBV7-9 joined to TRBJ1-1; D gene: possibly TRBD1, on 5 matching bases. The DNA sequence is as follows: TGTGCCAGCAGCCAACCAACAGGGAACACTGAAGCTTTCTTT. Its protein product is CASSQPTGNTEAFF. Reference TRBV7-9 and TRBJ1-1 proteins supply the regions before and after the CDR3; the full variable domain is: DTGVSQNPRHKITKRGQNVTFRCDPISEHNRLYWYRQTLGQGPEFLTYFQNEAQLEKSRLLSDRFSAERPKGSFSTLEIQRTEQGDSAMYLCASSQPTGNTEAFFGQGTRLTVV.